The clone carrying this T cell receptor (beta chain) was picked up a small number of times. The target antigen is unknown. The sample is drawn from a study of shared clonotypes between healthy human individuals. Profiling relied on immunoSEQ multiplex PCR, and the TCRdb table lists in-frame clones only, not all of them. The data hold hundreds of thousands of clones, with almost 97% observed a single time. Study-level results: The authors expected sequencing depth to affect clonotype sharing among donors.

The sequencing sample was made of naive CD4+ T cells sorted from blood. The subset was: CD45RA+ positively selected. The source is a woman aged 25 to 39 in good health.

CDR3 sequence reads: CASSIQGIYGYTF. CDR3 in DNA: TGTGCCAGCAGTATACAGGGGATCTATGGCTACACCTTC. The gene calls are TRBV28 and TRBJ1-2; 7 nucleotides line up with TRBD1. The CDR3 covers 13 residues. Germline CDR1 and CDR2: MDHEN and SYDVKM. V lost 5 bases to trimming and J lost 4 bases; unmatched junction nucleotides: 4.